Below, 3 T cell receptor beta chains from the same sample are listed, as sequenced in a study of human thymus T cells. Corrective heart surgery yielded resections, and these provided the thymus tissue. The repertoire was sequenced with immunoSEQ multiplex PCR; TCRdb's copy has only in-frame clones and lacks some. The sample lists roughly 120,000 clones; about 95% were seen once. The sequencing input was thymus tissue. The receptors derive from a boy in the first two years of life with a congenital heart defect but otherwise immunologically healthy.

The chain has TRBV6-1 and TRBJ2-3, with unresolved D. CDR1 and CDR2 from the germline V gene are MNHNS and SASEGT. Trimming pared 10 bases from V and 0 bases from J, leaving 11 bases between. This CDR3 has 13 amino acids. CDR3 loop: CATVRSSTDTQYF. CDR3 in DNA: TGTGCCACGGTCAGATCTAGCACAGATACGCAGTATTTT.

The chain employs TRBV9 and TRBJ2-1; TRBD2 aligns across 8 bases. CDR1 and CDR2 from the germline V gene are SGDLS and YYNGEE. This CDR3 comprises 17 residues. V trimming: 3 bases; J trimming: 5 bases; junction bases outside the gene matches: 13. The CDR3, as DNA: TGTGCCAGCAGCGACCCCGCGGGACTAGATCACAACAATGAGCAGTTCTTC. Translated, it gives CASSDPAGLDHNNEQFF.

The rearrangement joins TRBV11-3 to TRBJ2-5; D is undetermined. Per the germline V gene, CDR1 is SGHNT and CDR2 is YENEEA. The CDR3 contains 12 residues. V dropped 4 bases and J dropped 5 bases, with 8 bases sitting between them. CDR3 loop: CASSSNSETQYF. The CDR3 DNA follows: TGTGCCAGCAGCTCCAATTCGGAGACCCAGTACTTC.